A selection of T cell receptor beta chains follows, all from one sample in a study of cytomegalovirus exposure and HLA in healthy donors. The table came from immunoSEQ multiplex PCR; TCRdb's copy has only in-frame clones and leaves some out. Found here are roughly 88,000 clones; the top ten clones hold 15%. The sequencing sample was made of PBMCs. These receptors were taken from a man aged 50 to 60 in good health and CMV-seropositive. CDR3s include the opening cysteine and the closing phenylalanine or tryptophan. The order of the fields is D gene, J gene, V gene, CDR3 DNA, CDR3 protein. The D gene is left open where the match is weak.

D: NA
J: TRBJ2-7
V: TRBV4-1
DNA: TGCGCCAGCAGCCAAGGCTCACAGGACGCGTACGAGCAGTACTTC
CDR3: CASSQGSQDAYEQYF

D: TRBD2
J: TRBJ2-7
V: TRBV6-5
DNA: TGTGCCAGCAGTTACTCCCGGGGGGGGGCACACTACGAGCAGTACTTC
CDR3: CASSYSRGGAHYEQYF

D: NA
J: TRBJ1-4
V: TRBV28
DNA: TGTGCCAGCACCATAGGGGGTGGGACATATGAAAAACTGTTTTTT
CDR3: CASTIGGGTYEKLFF

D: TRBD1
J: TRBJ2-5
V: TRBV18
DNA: TGTGCCAGCTCCTACAGGGGAATACAAGAGACCCAGTACTTC
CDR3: CASSYRGIQETQYF

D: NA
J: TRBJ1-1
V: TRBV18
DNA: TGTGCCAGCTCACCTACAGAGAACACTGAAGCTTTCTTT
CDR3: CASSPTENTEAFF

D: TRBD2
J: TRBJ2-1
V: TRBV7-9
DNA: TGTGCCAGCAGCTTTAGCGGGAGGCGGGGCAATGAGCAGTTCTTC
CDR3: CASSFSGRRGNEQFF

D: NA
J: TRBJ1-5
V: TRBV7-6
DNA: TGTGCCAGCAGCTTATCCTCGGGTTCTGGTCAGCCCCAGCATTTT
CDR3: CASSLSSGSGQPQHF

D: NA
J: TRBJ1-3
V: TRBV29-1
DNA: TGCAGCGTTCAATCTGGAAACACCATATATTTT
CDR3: CSVQSGNTIYF

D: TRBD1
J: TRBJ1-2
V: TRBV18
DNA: TGTGCCAGCTCCCCCGACAGGGTATATGGCTACACCTTC
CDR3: CASSPDRVYGYTF

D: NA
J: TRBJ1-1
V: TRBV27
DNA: TGTGCCAGCAGTTTATCCCCACTCAACACTGAAGCTTTCTTT
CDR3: CASSLSPLNTEAFF

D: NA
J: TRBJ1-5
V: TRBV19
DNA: TGTGCCAGTAGAACAGGGATACATCAGCCCCAGCATTTT
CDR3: CASRTGIHQPQHF

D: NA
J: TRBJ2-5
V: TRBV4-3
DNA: TGCGCCAGCAGCCCGATTTCTGGGGGGCAAGAGACCCAGTACTTC
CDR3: CASSPISGGQETQYF

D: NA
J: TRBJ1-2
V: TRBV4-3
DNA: TGCGCCAGCAGCCAAGATCGGAGCACCATCTATGGCTACACCTTC
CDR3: CASSQDRSTIYGYTF

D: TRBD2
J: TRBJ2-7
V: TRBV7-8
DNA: TGTGCCAGCAGTTCCCCTTTTAGCGGGAGTTACGAGCAGTACTTC
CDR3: CASSSPFSGSYEQYF

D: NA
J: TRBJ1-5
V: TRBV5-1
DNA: TGCGCCAGCAGCGAGGGCCGAAACAATCAGCCCCAGCATTTT
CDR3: CASSEGRNNQPQHF

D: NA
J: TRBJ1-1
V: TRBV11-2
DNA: TGTGCCAGCAGCCCCGGACTGGTCGGAGCTTTCTTT
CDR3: CASSPGLVGAFF

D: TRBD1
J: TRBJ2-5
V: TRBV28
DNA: TGTGCCAGCAGACTACCGACAGGGCAAGAGACCCAGTACTTC
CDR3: CASRLPTGQETQYF

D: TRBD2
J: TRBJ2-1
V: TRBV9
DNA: TGTGCCAGCAGCGCATCCCCAACCTCGGCGGGAGCCACCTACAATGAGCAGTTCTTC
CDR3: CASSASPTSAGATYNEQFF

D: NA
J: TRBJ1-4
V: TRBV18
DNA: TGTGCCAGCTCACAAGACTCGAATCCGAGGGTAAAACTGTTTTTT
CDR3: CASSQDSNPRVKLFF